The 17 T cell receptor beta chains presented below share a single source sample, sequenced in a study of T cells in Graves' hyperthyroidism and ophthalmopathy (dated by TCRdb to about 2019). Libraries were constructed by multiplex PCR. The sequencer listed for this sample is Illumina HiSeq 2000. The TCR beta CDR3 regions were amplified from RNA transcripts. For the first round of RT-PCR on the TCR CDR3, the HTBI primer set was used together with the Qiagen OneStep RT-PCR kit. TCRdb reprocessed the public reads (quality trimming at Q25 with fastp, clone calling with MiXCR) and kept in-frame beta chains. All rows with the same CDR3 protein become a single entry with the most common DNA and genes. A total of hundreds of thousands of distinct CDR3 sequences appear in this sample, less than 15% of them only once. The ten largest clones add up to roughly 10% of the sample. Sequencing was carried out using blood. The receptors come from a woman in her late teens or twenties with Graves' hyperthyroidism.

This clonotype was seen at least ten times. The chain is built from TRBV24-1 and TRBJ2-5; D may be TRBD1 or TRBD2 (5 bases each). V was pared by 3 bases and J by 2 bases, with 12 bases between. The CDR3 totals 15 residues. Germline assignment: CDR1 KGHDR and CDR2 SFDVKD. This chain's CDR3 is CATSDPGTGQETQYF. In nucleotides, the CDR3 is TGTGCCACCAGTGATCCCGGGACGGGACAAGAGACCCAGTACTTC.

At least ten counts were recorded for this clonotype. The chain's CDR3 is CASSQAATRSNEQFF. As DNA, the CDR3 is TGTGCCAGCAGCCAAGCCGCGACTAGATCCAATGAGCAGTTCTTC. The chain recombines TRBV3-1 with TRBJ2-1; the D gene is possibly TRBD2 (6 bases). Trimming left V 1 base short and J 6 bases short, with 13 bases between. Germline CDR1 LGHDT, CDR2 YNNKEL (reference sequence). The CDR3 spans 15 residues.

The gene calls are TRBV7-9 and TRBJ1-1; TRBD1 matches 10 bases. The CDR3 has 15 amino acids. The ends lost 5 bases at V and 6 bases at J; junction bases unmatched: 9. Germline V lookup: CDR1 SEHNR, CDR2 FQNEAQ (reference sequence). Here the CDR3 DNA reads TGTGCCAGCAGCCGAAGACAGGGGGCCTTATCTGAAGCTTTCTTT. Amino acid sequence: CASSRRQGALSEAFF.

This clonotype was counted between two and nine times. V usage is TRBV4-2 and J usage is TRBJ1-2; a possible D gene is TRBD1 (5 bases). Germline V gene lookup returns CDR1 LGHNA and CDR2 YNFKEQ. Trimming removed 0 bases at V and 8 bases at J, with 13 bases between. This CDR3 region has 14 residues. As DNA, the CDR3 is TGTGCCAGCAGCCAAGATGGGGGAGACGCGGGCTACACCTTC. Protein product: CASSQDGGDAGYTF.

This clonotype has at least ten counts. The chain has TRBV30 and TRBJ2-5; 9 nucleotides agree with TRBD1. The V gene's germline CDR1 is GTSNPN and CDR2 SVGIG (reference sequence). This CDR3 comprises 14 residues. Germline trimming cut 4 bases from V and 4 bases from J; bases unmatched to any gene: 7. CDR3 DNA: TGTGCCTGGACCGTCACAGGGGGCACAGAGACCCAGTACTTC. This sequence encodes CAWTVTGGTETQYF.

This clonotype has at least ten counts. This rearrangement joins TRBV18 to TRBJ1-2; 8 positions agree with TRBD1. Trimming at V came to 4 bases and at J to 4 bases, leaving 5 bases not matched to a gene. CDR3 size: 14 residues. CDR1 and CDR2 from the germline V gene are KGHSH and LQKENI. The CDR3 nucleotides are TGTGCCAGCTCACAGACAGGGGAGATCTATGGCTACACCTTC. Amino acid sequence: CASSQTGEIYGYTF.

This clonotype has ten or more counts. This chain connects TRBV11-2 to TRBJ2-7; 9 nucleotides agree with TRBD1. This CDR3 region has 13 residues. The J segment lost 5 bases and the V segment lost 5 bases, leaving 4 bases of the junction unmatched. CDR1 and CDR2 (germline): SGHAT, FQNNGV. This CDR3 is CASSRDRVDEQYF. Here the CDR3 DNA reads TGTGCCAGCAGCCGGGACAGGGTAGACGAGCAGTACTTC.

This clonotype was seen repeatedly, ten times or more. The chain combines TRBV6-2 or TRBV6-3 with TRBJ1-1, with D tentatively TRBD1 (6 bases). V lost 4 bases, J lost 1 base, and 13 bases lay in between. The CDR3 consists of 15 residues. Germline lookup yields CDR1 MNHEY and CDR2 SVGEGT. The CDR3 sequence is CASSFYRAGNTEAFF. DNA of the CDR3: TGTGCCAGCAGTTTCTACAGGGCGGGGAACACTGAAGCTTTCTTT.

This clonotype came up a few times. The gene calls are TRBV28 and TRBJ1-1; 9 positions agree with TRBD1. V lost 11 bases and J lost 6; bases outside the gene matches: 10. The CDR3 consists of 13 residues. CDR1 MDHEN and CDR2 SYDVKM come from the germline V gene. The CDR3, as DNA: TGTGCCTCTCGGGACAGGGTGCGTTCTGAAGCTTTCTTT. Encoded protein: CASRDRVRSEAFF.

This clonotype was observed at least ten times. The chain links TRBV7-2 to TRBJ2-1; the D gene is possibly TRBD2 (6 bases). Deletions cut 3 bases from V and 1 base from J, with 10 bases between. The CDR3 has 15 residues. Germline CDR1 is SGHTA and CDR2 is FQGNSA. The CDR3 DNA is TGTGCCAGCAGCTTCCAGCGGGTATCCTACAATGAGCAGTTCTTC. As protein: CASSFQRVSYNEQFF. Drawing the rest from reference TRBV7-2 and TRBJ2-1, the complete variable domain is GAGVSQSPSNKVTEKGKDVELRCDPISGHTALYWYRQSLGQGLEFLIYFQGNSAPDKSGLPSDRFSAERTGGSVSTLTIQRTQQEDSAVYLCASSFQRVSYNEQFFGPGTRLTVL.

In its sample, this clonotype was seen a few times. The chain employs TRBV29-1 and TRBJ2-5, with a tentative D call TRBD2 (6 bases). V was trimmed by 1 base and J by 5 bases, leaving 14 bases between them. Germline lookup yields CDR1 SQVTM and CDR2 ANQGSEA. This CDR3 has 14 residues. The CDR3 reads CSVEGPTLAETQYF. CDR3 DNA sequence: TGCAGCGTTGAAGGGCCCACGCTAGCGGAGACCCAGTACTTC.

A word on this clonotype: No conserved phenylalanine or tryptophan ends this CDR3, so it is likely a read error. This chain connects TRBV29-1 to TRBJ2-7; D is unresolved. Germline V CDR1 and CDR2: SQVTM, ANQGSEA. This CDR3 has 12 amino acids. V lost 2 bases and J lost 3, with 8 bases in between. This CDR3 reads CSVESVRYEQYL. The CDR3 bases are TGCAGCGTTGAATCTGTCCGCTACGAGCAGTACCTC.

This clonotype was seen ten or more times. The V gene is TRBV7-9, the J gene TRBJ2-1; TRBD1 aligns across 11 bases. The CDR3 extends over 16 amino acids. The trim removed 1 base at V and 10 bases at J, leaving 9 bases unmatched. Germline V CDR1 and CDR2: SEHNR, FQNEAQ (reference sequence). Here the CDR3 reads CASSLGRTGGLAEQFF. CDR3 in DNA: TGTGCCAGCAGCTTAGGAAGGACAGGGGGCCTTGCCGAGCAGTTCTTC.

The chain is built from TRBV20-1 and TRBJ2-7; 7 bases match TRBD2. The germline gives CDR1 DFQATT, CDR2 SNEGSKA (reference sequence). V shed 1 base and J 3 bases; nucleotides not matched to a gene: 6. The CDR3 is 14 amino acids. The CDR3 here is CSARVGLADYEQYF. For the CDR3, the DNA is TGCAGTGCTAGAGTCGGGCTAGCGGACTACGAGCAGTACTTC.

To note about this clonotype: A read error is possible here, since a much larger clone lies one base away. The chain uses TRBV10-3 and TRBJ2-5; 9 nucleotides align to TRBD1. The CDR3 consists of 13 residues. The V and J ends lost 4 bases and 3 bases, in that order; junction bases with no gene match: 0. Germline CDR1 and CDR2: ENHRY and SYGVKD. CDR3 sequence (DNA): TGTGCCATCAGTGGACAGGGGGAAGAGACCCAGTACTTC. It translates to CAISGQGEETQYF.

This clonotype was seen repeatedly, ten times or more. The chain couples TRBV7-2 to TRBJ1-5; 11 nucleotides align to TRBD1. In germline, CDR1 is SGHTA, CDR2 FQGNSA. The CDR3 has 15 residues. V gave up 1 base and J gave up 6 bases; unmatched junction bases: 2. CDR3 residues: CASSLVGQGAQPQHF. The CDR3 DNA sequence: TGTGCCAGCAGCTTAGTTGGACAGGGGGCTCAGCCCCAGCATTTT.

In its sample, this clonotype was seen many times. This chain uses TRBV29-1 with TRBJ2-1, with a possible D match to TRBD2 (5 bases). V was cut by 4 bases and J by 7 bases, with 17 bases left in between. The CDR3 runs 14 residues. Per the germline V gene, CDR1 is SQVTM and CDR2 is ANQGSEA. DNA of the CDR3: TGCAGCGTTGGCCCGGACTCCAAATCGAATGAGCAGTTCTTC. Translated: CSVGPDSKSNEQFF.